These T cell receptor beta chains were read from a single sample in a study of cytomegalovirus exposure and HLA in healthy donors. Libraries were prepared by immunoSEQ multiplex PCR; TCRdb keeps only in-frame clonotypes and omits some of them. This sample has about 110,000 clones; approximately 74% occur once, and the top ten carry approximately 14%. The sample consisted of PBMCs. The origin of the receptors is a woman aged 35 to 49 in good health and CMV-seropositive. Each CDR3 is given with its conserved first and last residue. Fields, in order: clone size, V gene, J gene, D gene, CDR3 DNA, CDR3 protein. The D gene is left open where the match is weak. Clone size is shown for a subset of rows, as once, few, many or a class of expanded clone.

size: .; V: TRBV11-2; J: TRBJ1-1; D: .; DNA: TGTGCCAGCACCCAGGACAGGAACACTGAAGCTTTCTTT; CDR3: CASTQDRNTEAFF
size: few; V: TRBV28; J: TRBJ1-2; D: TRBD1; DNA: TGTGCCAGCAACCCGGGACAGACTCGCTATGGCTACACCTTC; CDR3: CASNPGQTRYGYTF
size: .; V: TRBV4-3; J: TRBJ2-7; D: TRBD2; DNA: TGCGCCAGCAGCCACCAAGCGGGGGGGCCGGTCGAGCAGTACTTC; CDR3: CASSHQAGGPVEQYF
size: .; V: TRBV4-1; J: TRBJ2-3; D: TRBD2; DNA: TGCGCCAGCAGCCAAGGCGGGCGGGGGGGCCCAGATACGCAGTATTTT; CDR3: CASSQGGRGGPDTQYF
size: few; V: TRBV4-1; J: TRBJ1-5; D: TRBD1; DNA: TGCGCCAGCAGCTTTAATTACGCCAGGGGGCGCAATCAGCCCCAGCATTTT; CDR3: CASSFNYARGRNQPQHF
size: few; V: TRBV29-1; J: TRBJ1-1; D: .; DNA: TGCAGCGTTTCACCCGGGACAATGAACACTGAAGCTTTCTTT; CDR3: CSVSPGTMNTEAFF
size: .; V: TRBV5-1; J: TRBJ2-7; D: TRBD2; DNA: TGCGCCAGCAGCGAGGAGCGGAACTCGGGGGGGAGAATCTACGAGCAGTACTTC; CDR3: CASSEERNSGGRIYEQYF
size: .; V: TRBV5-1; J: TRBJ2-1; D: TRBD1; DNA: TGCGCCAGCAGCTTAGGGGACAGCTCCTACAATGAGCAGTTCTTC; CDR3: CASSLGDSSYNEQFF
size: once; V: TRBV10-3; J: TRBJ2-2; D: TRBD2; DNA: TGTGCCATCAGTGATCCAGCGGGGGGTAGAGAGCTGTTTTTT; CDR3: CAISDPAGGRELFF
size: many; V: TRBV30; J: TRBJ1-5; D: .; DNA: TGTGCCTGGAGTTCGGGTACGAATCAGCCCCAGCATTTT; CDR3: CAWSSGTNQPQHF
size: .; V: TRBV6-1; J: TRBJ2-2; D: TRBD2; DNA: TGTGCCAGCAGTGAAGCGGGGGGGATCGGGGAGCTGTTTTTT; CDR3: CASSEAGGIGELFF
size: .; V: TRBV11-1; J: TRBJ2-7; D: .; DNA: TGTGCCAGCAGCTCTTCAGGGTACTACGAGCAGTACTTC; CDR3: CASSSSGYYEQYF
size: .; V: TRBV29-1; J: TRBJ2-7; D: .; DNA: TGCAGCGTTGCTGACTACTACGAGCAGTACTTC; CDR3: CSVADYYEQYF
size: .; V: TRBV4-2; J: TRBJ2-5; D: TRBD1; DNA: TGTGCCAGCAGCCAAGGGGGACAGGTGGGGTTGGAGACCCAGTACTTC; CDR3: CASSQGGQVGLETQYF
size: .; V: TRBV6-1; J: TRBJ2-4; D: .; DNA: TGTGCCACCCGGAGGGGCGGGGAAGCCAAAAACATTCAGTACTTC; CDR3: CATRRGGEAKNIQYF
size: .; V: TRBV7-2; J: TRBJ1-3; D: .; DNA: TGTGCCAGCAGCTTAGCACAGGAAAGGTCCATATATTTT; CDR3: CASSLAQERSIYF
size: .; V: TRBV25-1; J: TRBJ2-7; D: .; DNA: TGTGCCAGCAGCCTAGAGACAGTCTACGAGCAGTACTTC; CDR3: CASSLETVYEQYF
size: .; V: TRBV4-1; J: TRBJ1-1; D: .; DNA: TGCGCCAGCAGCCAAGATTGGCGGTCTGAAGCTTTCTTT; CDR3: CASSQDWRSEAFF
size: .; V: TRBV6-5; J: TRBJ1-2; D: TRBD1; DNA: TGTGCCAGCAGTTACTCCCACAGGGGGCTGATCTATGGCTACACCTTC; CDR3: CASSYSHRGLIYGYTF
size: .; V: TRBV5-6; J: TRBJ1-2; D: .; DNA: TGTGCCAGCAGCTTGACCTTTGGAGGCTCTGGCTACACCTTC; CDR3: CASSLTFGGSGYTF
size: .; V: TRBV5-4; J: TRBJ2-2; D: TRBD1; DNA: TGTGCCAGCAGCTTAGTACCGGGACAGGGGATCACCGGGGAGCTGTTTTTT; CDR3: CASSLVPGQGITGELFF
size: .; V: TRBV5-1; J: TRBJ2-1; D: TRBD1; DNA: TGCGCCAGCAGCTCCCGGGACAGTGTCTACAATGAGCAGTTCTTC; CDR3: CASSSRDSVYNEQFF
size: .; V: TRBV18; J: TRBJ2-7; D: .; DNA: TGTGCCAGCTCTTTGCGGGACTTACGGTACGAGCAGTACTTC; CDR3: CASSLRDLRYEQYF
size: .; V: TRBV30; J: TRBJ1-2; D: TRBD1; DNA: TGTGCCTGGAGTGTACAGGGGCCAAACTATGGCTACACCTTC; CDR3: CAWSVQGPNYGYTF
size: .; V: TRBV18; J: TRBJ2-5; D: TRBD2; DNA: TGTGCCAGCTCACCGAGCGGGGCACTGGAGACCCAGTACTTC; CDR3: CASSPSGALETQYF
size: .; V: TRBV7-9; J: TRBJ1-2; D: .; DNA: TGTGCCAGCAGCCTCCAGGGCCAAGCTAACTATGGCTACACCTTC; CDR3: CASSLQGQANYGYTF
size: few; V: TRBV2; J: TRBJ1-4; D: .; DNA: TGTGCCAGCAGTGAAAGGGGCTGGAGGGGCAATGAAAAACTGTTTTTT; CDR3: CASSERGWRGNEKLFF
size: few; V: TRBV10-1; J: TRBJ1-2; D: .; DNA: TGCGCCAGCAGTGAGAATCCTAGCTATGGCTACACCTTC; CDR3: CASSENPSYGYTF
size: .; V: TRBV7-9; J: TRBJ2-3; D: .; DNA: TGTGCCAGCAGCCCTAGGGGGAGAGATACGCAGTATTTT; CDR3: CASSPRGRDTQYF
size: .; V: TRBV5-1; J: TRBJ2-5; D: .; DNA: TGCGCCAGCAGCCCAACAGGGTATGGAGAGACCCAGTACTTC; CDR3: CASSPTGYGETQYF
size: .; V: TRBV5-1; J: TRBJ2-5; D: TRBD1; DNA: TGCGCCAGCAGCCCAGGGATACAGGGGGAGACCCAGTACTTC; CDR3: CASSPGIQGETQYF